The rows below give T cell receptor beta chains drawn from one sample of a study of cytomegalovirus exposure and HLA in healthy donors. The data were produced by immunoSEQ multiplex PCR, yet TCRdb's version contains in-frame clones alone and is incomplete. Among some 210,000 clones listed, 87% were seen once. Sequencing was done on a sample of PBMCs. The origin of the receptors is a man under 40 in good health and CMV-seronegative. The CDR3 runs from the conserved cysteine through the conserved F or W. A D gene is named only where the DNA matches it firmly. Only part of the rows carry a size: once, few, many, or a class if the clone is expanded.

CDR3 protein: CASSLAGFRTEAFF
CDR3 DNA: TGTGCCAGCAGTTTGGCAGGCTTTAGGACTGAAGCTTTCTTT
J gene: TRBJ1-1
D gene: -
clone size: -
V gene: TRBV28

CDR3 protein: CASSLTRGTEAFF
CDR3 DNA: TGTGCCAGCAGCCTAACACGAGGGACTGAAGCTTTCTTT
J gene: TRBJ1-1
D gene: -
clone size: -
V gene: TRBV7-2

CDR3 protein: CASSQVMKGADTQYF
CDR3 DNA: TGTGCCAGCAGCCAAGTTATGAAGGGGGCAGATACGCAGTATTTT
J gene: TRBJ2-3
D gene: -
clone size: -
V gene: TRBV4-2

CDR3 protein: CASSQDPRQGPPYNEQFF
CDR3 DNA: TGCGCCAGCAGCCAAGATCCGAGACAGGGCCCCCCTTACAATGAGCAGTTCTTC
J gene: TRBJ2-1
D gene: TRBD1
clone size: -
V gene: TRBV4-3

CDR3 protein: CASSLVAGPGNTIYF
CDR3 DNA: TGTGCCAGCAGCTTAGTGGCAGGGCCTGGAAACACCATATATTTT
J gene: TRBJ1-3
D gene: -
clone size: -
V gene: TRBV7-6

CDR3 protein: CASSSSPGQPGYGYTF
CDR3 DNA: TGCGCCAGCAGCTCATCACCGGGACAGCCTGGCTATGGCTACACCTTC
J gene: TRBJ1-2
D gene: TRBD1
clone size: -
V gene: TRBV5-1

CDR3 protein: CASSFGREGTAFF
CDR3 DNA: TGTGCCAGCAGCTTCGGCAGGGAGGGTACGGCTTTCTTT
J gene: TRBJ1-1
D gene: -
clone size: -
V gene: TRBV5-6

CDR3 protein: CASSKPDQRGNTQYF
CDR3 DNA: TGTGCCAGCAGCAAACCAGACCAGCGCGGAAATACGCAGTATTTT
J gene: TRBJ2-3
D gene: -
clone size: -
V gene: TRBV5-4

CDR3 protein: CASSYLARADTQYF
CDR3 DNA: TGTGCCAGCAGTTATCTAGCGAGGGCAGATACGCAGTATTTT
J gene: TRBJ2-3
D gene: -
clone size: -
V gene: TRBV6-5

CDR3 protein: CASSQIRDNEKLFF
CDR3 DNA: TGCGCCAGCAGCCAAATCCGGGATAATGAAAAACTGTTTTTT
J gene: TRBJ1-4
D gene: -
clone size: -
V gene: TRBV4-3

CDR3 protein: CASSKAFLRQGWTDTQYF
CDR3 DNA: TGTGCCAGCAGCAAAGCATTCCTGCGACAGGGTTGGACAGATACGCAGTATTTT
J gene: TRBJ2-3
D gene: -
clone size: -
V gene: TRBV21-1

CDR3 protein: CASSLSGGETQYF
CDR3 DNA: TGTGCCAGCAGCCTCAGCGGAGGAGAGACCCAGTACTTC
J gene: TRBJ2-5
D gene: -
clone size: -
V gene: TRBV9

CDR3 protein: CASSPRTSGSNHEQFF
CDR3 DNA: TGTGCCAGCAGCCCCCGGACTAGCGGGAGCAACCATGAGCAGTTCTTC
J gene: TRBJ2-1
D gene: TRBD2
clone size: -
V gene: TRBV7-2

CDR3 protein: CASSFGLAGGPWNIQYF
CDR3 DNA: TGTGCCAGCAGCTTTGGACTAGCGGGGGGGCCGTGGAACATTCAGTACTTC
J gene: TRBJ2-4
D gene: TRBD2
clone size: -
V gene: TRBV7-2

CDR3 protein: CASSWDTSYGYTF
CDR3 DNA: TGTGCCAGCAGCTGGGACACGTCCTATGGCTACACCTTC
J gene: TRBJ1-2
D gene: -
clone size: -
V gene: TRBV5-6

CDR3 protein: CASRQGRLGYTF
CDR3 DNA: TGTGCCAGTAGGCAGGGGAGATTAGGCTACACCTTC
J gene: TRBJ1-2
D gene: -
clone size: -
V gene: TRBV19

CDR3 protein: CASSRRGIIHNEQFF
CDR3 DNA: TGTGCCAGCAGCCGGCGGGGGATTATCCACAATGAGCAGTTCTTC
J gene: TRBJ2-1
D gene: TRBD2
clone size: -
V gene: TRBV7-9

CDR3 protein: CASSSTKRTGGGYEQYF
CDR3 DNA: TGTGCCAGCAGCTCGACAAAGCGGACAGGGGGCGGGTACGAGCAGTACTTC
J gene: TRBJ2-7
D gene: TRBD1
clone size: -
V gene: TRBV7-9

CDR3 protein: CSSSLPRAGGPLNEQFF
CDR3 DNA: TGTTCCAGCAGCTTACCCCGAGCGGGGGGGCCCCTTAATGAGCAGTTCTTC
J gene: TRBJ2-1
D gene: TRBD2
clone size: -
V gene: TRBV7-9

CDR3 protein: CASSIGAGWEQFF
CDR3 DNA: TGTGCCAGTAGTATAGGCGCAGGATGGGAGCAGTTCTTC
J gene: TRBJ2-1
D gene: -
clone size: once
V gene: TRBV19

CDR3 protein: CASSLGRGSPLHF
CDR3 DNA: TGTGCCAGCAGCTTAGGACGCGGGTCACCCCTCCACTTT
J gene: TRBJ1-6
D gene: -
clone size: -
V gene: TRBV7-9

CDR3 protein: CASSPPQQTYGYTF
CDR3 DNA: TGTGCCAGCTCACCACCTCAACAGACCTATGGCTACACCTTC
J gene: TRBJ1-2
D gene: -
clone size: -
V gene: TRBV18

CDR3 protein: CASSPGLSTDTQYF
CDR3 DNA: TGCGCCAGCAGTCCGGGACTGAGCACAGATACGCAGTATTTT
J gene: TRBJ2-3
D gene: -
clone size: -
V gene: TRBV5-1

CDR3 protein: CASSFDRVSGYTF
CDR3 DNA: TGTGCCAGCAGCTTTGACAGGGTCTCTGGCTACACCTTC
J gene: TRBJ1-2
D gene: TRBD1
clone size: -
V gene: TRBV14

CDR3 protein: CASSQEGLATDTQYF
CDR3 DNA: TGCGCCAGCAGCCAAGAAGGACTAGCCACAGATACGCAGTATTTT
J gene: TRBJ2-3
D gene: TRBD2
clone size: -
V gene: TRBV4-3

CDR3 protein: CASSPSPSRGGQPQHF
CDR3 DNA: TGTGCCAGCTCTCCCAGCCCCTCACGTGGGGGCCAGCCCCAGCATTTT
J gene: TRBJ1-5
D gene: -
clone size: -
V gene: TRBV18

CDR3 protein: CASRREVWGYTF
CDR3 DNA: TGTGCCAGCAGGCGGGAAGTATGGGGCTACACCTTC
J gene: TRBJ1-2
D gene: -
clone size: -
V gene: TRBV2

CDR3 protein: CAWRQPDRVHGYTF
CDR3 DNA: TGTGCCTGGAGACAACCAGACAGGGTTCATGGCTACACCTTC
J gene: TRBJ1-2
D gene: TRBD1
clone size: -
V gene: TRBV30

CDR3 protein: CASSQDQAGTFQETQYF
CDR3 DNA: TGTGCCAGCAGCCAAGACCAAGCGGGGACGTTCCAAGAGACCCAGTACTTC
J gene: TRBJ2-5
D gene: TRBD2
clone size: -
V gene: TRBV4-2

CDR3 protein: CASSVVGYNEQFF
CDR3 DNA: TGTGCCAGCAGCGTAGTCGGCTACAATGAGCAGTTCTTC
J gene: TRBJ2-1
D gene: -
clone size: -
V gene: TRBV9

CDR3 protein: CASRLLAGPVDTQYF
CDR3 DNA: TGTGCCAGCAGGCTCCTAGCGGGGCCTGTGGATACGCAGTATTTT
J gene: TRBJ2-3
D gene: TRBD2
clone size: -
V gene: TRBV27

CDR3 protein: CASSDALTGEFQPQHF
CDR3 DNA: TGTGCCAGCAGTGACGCCTTGACAGGGGAATTCCAGCCCCAGCATTTT
J gene: TRBJ1-5
D gene: TRBD1
clone size: -
V gene: TRBV2

CDR3 protein: CASSLVPTAYGYTF
CDR3 DNA: TGTGCCAGCAGCTTAGTTCCGACAGCGTATGGCTACACCTTC
J gene: TRBJ1-2
D gene: -
clone size: -
V gene: TRBV7-9

CDR3 protein: CASSRPGGPSYEQYF
CDR3 DNA: TGTGCCAGCAGCCGCCCTGGAGGGCCCTCCTACGAGCAGTACTTC
J gene: TRBJ2-7
D gene: -
clone size: -
V gene: TRBV7-9

CDR3 protein: CASRSDPRVPGELFF
CDR3 DNA: TGTGCCAGTAGGTCGGACCCGCGGGTTCCCGGGGAGCTGTTTTTT
J gene: TRBJ2-2
D gene: -
clone size: -
V gene: TRBV19

CDR3 protein: CASSQVGVRMANEQFF
CDR3 DNA: TGCGCCAGCAGCCAAGTAGGGGTCAGGATGGCGAATGAGCAGTTCTTC
J gene: TRBJ2-1
D gene: -
clone size: -
V gene: TRBV4-1

CDR3 protein: CASSQERGWEQYF
CDR3 DNA: TGCGCCAGCAGCCAAGAACGGGGATGGGAGCAGTACTTC
J gene: TRBJ2-7
D gene: -
clone size: -
V gene: TRBV4-3

CDR3 protein: CASSDLRASQTEAFF
CDR3 DNA: TGCGCCAGCAGCGACCTCAGGGCCTCCCAAACTGAAGCTTTCTTT
J gene: TRBJ1-1
D gene: -
clone size: -
V gene: TRBV5-1

CDR3 protein: CASSRSYEQYF
CDR3 DNA: TGTGCCAGCAGCCGTTCCTACGAGCAGTACTTC
J gene: TRBJ2-7
D gene: -
clone size: -
V gene: TRBV13

CDR3 protein: CASSPPSQGATTDTQYF
CDR3 DNA: TGTGCCAGCTCACCACCGTCACAGGGGGCGACCACAGATACGCAGTATTTT
J gene: TRBJ2-3
D gene: TRBD1
clone size: -
V gene: TRBV18

CDR3 protein: CASSSGQYYGYTF
CDR3 DNA: TGTGCCAGCAGCTCAGGACAGTACTATGGCTACACCTTC
J gene: TRBJ1-2
D gene: -
clone size: -
V gene: TRBV11-2

CDR3 protein: CASSLIAAGPGYTF
CDR3 DNA: TGTGCCAGCAGCCTCATAGCGGCGGGGCCAGGCTACACCTTC
J gene: TRBJ1-2
D gene: -
clone size: -
V gene: TRBV6-6

CDR3 protein: CASSDLRRGTPLPRDQPQHF
CDR3 DNA: TGTGCCAGCAGTGACCTACGGAGAGGGACACCTCTTCCGAGGGATCAGCCCCAGCATTTT
J gene: TRBJ1-5
D gene: -
clone size: -
V gene: TRBV6-1

CDR3 protein: CASSLETGTDGYTF
CDR3 DNA: TGCGCCAGCAGCTTGGAGACAGGGACGGATGGCTACACCTTC
J gene: TRBJ1-2
D gene: TRBD1
clone size: -
V gene: TRBV5-1

CDR3 protein: CSSSRLSERGRYEQYF
CDR3 DNA: TGTTCCAGCAGCCGGCTTTCGGAGCGGGGTCGCTACGAGCAGTACTTC
J gene: TRBJ2-7
D gene: TRBD2
clone size: -
V gene: TRBV7-9

CDR3 protein: CASSPYRSSYNEQFF
CDR3 DNA: TGTGCCAGTAGTCCTTACAGGTCCTCCTACAATGAGCAGTTCTTC
J gene: TRBJ2-1
D gene: -
clone size: -
V gene: TRBV19

CDR3 protein: CAWKRTGGRNTIYF
CDR3 DNA: TGTGCCTGGAAACGCACAGGGGGTAGAAACACCATATATTTT
J gene: TRBJ1-3
D gene: TRBD1
clone size: -
V gene: TRBV30

CDR3 protein: CASSILTDNEQFF
CDR3 DNA: TGCGCCAGCAGCATCCTGACAGACAATGAGCAGTTCTTC
J gene: TRBJ2-1
D gene: -
clone size: -
V gene: TRBV4-1

CDR3 protein: CASSLQGYGANVLTF
CDR3 DNA: TGTGCCAGCAGCCTACAGGGGTATGGGGCCAACGTCCTGACTTTC
J gene: TRBJ2-6
D gene: TRBD1
clone size: -
V gene: TRBV14

CDR3 protein: CASSLLAAGGYNEQFF
CDR3 DNA: TGTGCCAGCAGCTTATTAGCAGCGGGAGGCTACAATGAGCAGTTCTTC
J gene: TRBJ2-1
D gene: TRBD2
clone size: -
V gene: TRBV7-9

CDR3 protein: CASSVQAGNEQFF
CDR3 DNA: TGTGCCAGCAGCGTACAGGCGGGCAATGAGCAGTTCTTC
J gene: TRBJ2-1
D gene: -
clone size: few
V gene: TRBV9

CDR3 protein: CASSPRHGARLFF
CDR3 DNA: TGTGCCAGCAGCCCAAGACATGGGGCTAGGTTGTTTTTT
J gene: TRBJ1-4
D gene: -
clone size: -
V gene: TRBV4-2

CDR3 protein: CASSYRGQGWSYEQYF
CDR3 DNA: TGTGCCAGCAGTTACCGGGGACAGGGGTGGTCCTACGAGCAGTACTTC
J gene: TRBJ2-7
D gene: TRBD1
clone size: once
V gene: TRBV6-5